The 24 T cell receptor beta chains in this list originate from one sample, sequenced in a study of blood T cell repertoires in COVID-19. Using immunoSEQ multiplex PCR, the repertoire was profiled, and TCRdb retains in-frame clones only, with some absent. The sample records approximately 90,000 clones, 81% being singletons. Sequenced input: peripheral blood. The origin of the receptors is a man at least 80 years old with active or convalescent COVID-19.

The CDR3 spells CASSTGGLAEDTQYF. The DNA of the CDR3 is TGTGCCAGTAGTACAGGGGGGTTAGCTGAAGATACGCAGTATTTT. The chain couples TRBV19 to TRBJ2-3; D is perhaps TRBD1 (7 bases). This CDR3 region has 15 residues. Trimming took 4 bases from V and 5 from J, leaving 16 bases between them. The V gene's germline CDR1 is LNHDA and CDR2 SQIVND (reference sequence).

This clone was seen just once. V is TRBV10-3 and J is TRBJ2-5; weak D call: TRBD1 (5 bases). Germline CDR1 and CDR2: ENHRY and SYGVKD. The CDR3 covers 14 residues. V was trimmed by 3 bases and J by 1 base, leaving 9 bases between them. Here the CDR3 reads CAISDGAIQETQYF. The CDR3 DNA reads TGTGCCATCAGTGATGGGGCGATCCAAGAGACCCAGTACTTC.

The sample holds a few counts of this clone. The genes are TRBV19 and TRBJ1-4, with D possibly being TRBD1 (5 bases). Germline CDR1 reads LNHDA; CDR2 reads SQIVND (reference sequence). The length of the CDR3 is 14 residues. V gave up 5 bases and J gave up 6 bases, with 13 bases separating them. The CDR3: CASSPGRAHEKLFF. CDR3 nucleotide sequence: TGTGCCAGTAGTCCGGGCAGGGCCCATGAAAAACTGTTTTTT.

The chain couples TRBV11-3 to TRBJ2-7, with TRBD1 matching 10 bases. The CDR3 is made up of 15 amino acids. V shed 5 bases and J 3 bases; nucleotides not matched to a gene: 7. Germline CDR1 SGHNT, CDR2 YENEEA. As DNA, the CDR3 is TGTGCCAGCAGCATAGGGACAGGGGCAATCTACGAGCAGTACTTC. This gives the protein CASSIGTGAIYEQYF.

This chain joins TRBV19 and TRBJ1-1; possibly TRBD1 for D (5 bases). There are 13 residues in the CDR3. Trimming pared 5 bases from V and 2 bases from J, leaving 9 bases between. CDR1 and CDR2 (germline): LNHDA, SQIVND (reference sequence). The CDR3 coding sequence is TGTGCCAGTAGTTCCAGGGTCAACACTGAAGCTTTCTTT. Encoded protein: CASSSRVNTEAFF.

The CDR3 loop is CAIAAGGQGVQPQHF. The CDR3 bases are TGTGCCATCGCAGCTGGGGGACAGGGCGTACAGCCCCAGCATTTT. The chain uses TRBV6-5 and TRBJ1-5, with 9 bases that match TRBD1. Germline values: CDR1 MNHEY, CDR2 SVGAGI. J lost 7 bases, V lost 10 bases, and 14 bases had no gene match. CDR3 length: 15 amino acids.

The rearrangement links TRBV7-2 to TRBJ1-1, with 9 positions matching TRBD1. The CDR3 length is 15 residues. The ends lost 4 bases at V and 10 bases at J; junction bases unmatched: 13. Per the germline V gene, CDR1 is SGHTA and CDR2 is FQGNSA. In DNA, the CDR3 is TGTGCCAGCAGCTCAAGGACAGGGGCGGGGATGGGAGCTTTCTTT. Encoded protein: CASSSRTGAGMGAFF.

This clone was observed a single time. The chain recombines TRBV6-5 with TRBJ2-1; 8 bases agree with TRBD2. This CDR3 contains 13 residues. Looked up from germline, CDR1 is MNHEY and CDR2 is SVGAGI. Germline trimming cut 5 bases from V and 7 bases from J; bases unmatched to any gene: 4. The CDR3: CASSRGGRNEQFF. In nucleotides, the CDR3 is TGTGCCAGCAGTCGGGGGGGCCGGAATGAGCAGTTCTTC.

This sequence joins TRBV7-9 and TRBJ2-1; D unresolved. Germline assignment: CDR1 SEHNR and CDR2 FQNEAQ (reference sequence). V gave up 0 bases and J gave up 4 bases, with 7 bases separating them. This CDR3 spans 14 amino acids. CDR3 nucleotides: TGTGCCAGCAGCTTAGCGGCTGATTACAATGAGCAGTTCTTC. Amino acids: CASSLAADYNEQFF.

This rearrangement joins TRBV7-9 to TRBJ2-3; 7 bases are shared with TRBD2. Germline values: CDR1 SEHNR, CDR2 FQNEAQ (reference sequence). The CDR3 extends over 15 amino acids. V lost 4 bases, J lost 1 base, and 5 bases stayed unmatched. The CDR3 sequence is CASSSWGGGTDTQYF. DNA of the CDR3: TGTGCCAGCAGCTCCTGGGGGGGTGGCACAGATACGCAGTATTTT.

This chain links TRBV18 with TRBJ1-1; 7 bases map to TRBD1. The CDR3 has 14 residues. V gave up 3 bases and J gave up 5 bases; unmatched junction bases: 6. CDR1 and CDR2 (germline): KGHSH, LQKENI. Written as DNA, the CDR3 is TGTGCCAGCTCACCCAAGACAGGGCCTACTGAAGCTTTCTTT. This sequence encodes CASSPKTGPTEAFF.

The V and J genes are TRBV6-5 and TRBJ1-2; 8 bases align to TRBD1. This CDR3 spans 15 amino acids. Germline lookup yields CDR1 MNHEY and CDR2 SVGAGI. V was clipped by 6 bases and J by 4 bases; unmatched bases: 10. In nucleotides, the CDR3 is TGTGCCAGCAGAGACCCCGTCACAGGGGGCTATGGCTACACCTTC. Translated, it gives CASRDPVTGGYGYTF.

This chain joins TRBV7-8 and TRBJ1-2; D unresolved. This CDR3 has 13 residues. The V gene lost 5 bases and the J gene lost 7 bases, with 14 bases spanning the gap. The germline V gene encodes CDR1 SGHVS and CDR2 FQNEAQ. The CDR3 sequence is CASSPPRRAGYTF. The CDR3 DNA sequence: TGTGCCAGCAGCCCCCCAAGGAGGGCTGGCTACACCTTC. The entire variable domain, with the rest obtained from reference TRBV7-8 and TRBJ1-2, is as follows: GAGVSQSPRYKVAKRGQDVALRCDPISGHVSLFWYQQALGQGPEFLTYFQNEAQLDKSGLPSDRFFAERPEGSVSTLKIQRTQQEDSAVYLCASSPPRRAGYTFGSGTRLTVV.

This clone was recorded once. The chain employs TRBV5-1 and TRBJ1-1, with TRBD1 identical over 8 bases. CDR1 is SGHRS and CDR2 is YFSETQ in the germline V gene. The CDR3 is 15 residues long. The J segment lost 1 base and the V segment lost 3 bases, leaving 5 bases of the junction unmatched. CDR3 DNA: TGCGCCAGCAGCTCAGGGGACAGGCAGAACACTGAAGCTTTCTTT. Protein product: CASSSGDRQNTEAFF.

The chain carries TRBV7-2 and TRBJ2-5; D gene ambiguous. Trimming left V 5 bases short and J 5 bases short, with 9 bases between. There are 12 residues in the CDR3. CDR1 and CDR2 from the germline V gene are SGHTA and FQGNSA. CDR3 sequence reads: CASSPRRETQYF. The CDR3 coding sequence is TGTGCCAGCAGCCCGAGGCGGGAGACCCAGTACTTC. The full variable domain, completed using reference TRBV7-2 and TRBJ2-5, is GAGVSQSPSNKVTEKGKDVELRCDPISGHTALYWYRQSLGQGLEFLIYFQGNSAPDKSGLPSDRFSAERTGGSVSTLTIQRTQQEDSAVYLCASSPRRETQYFGPGTRLLVL.

The V call is TRBV9, the J call TRBJ1-1, with D perhaps matching TRBD1 (6 bases). The CDR3 extends over 15 amino acids. CDR1 and CDR2 from the germline V gene are SGDLS and YYNGEE. V was shortened by 0 bases and J by 5 bases, with 14 bases between the two germline ends. The CDR3 DNA reads as TGTGCCAGCAGCGTAGGAGGGGCGAGGGGGACTGAAGCTTTCTTT. This translates into CASSVGGARGTEAFF. Based on the CDR3 plus reference TRBV9 and TRBJ1-1, the full variable domain is DSGVTQTPKHLITATGQRVTLRCSPRSGDLSVYWYQQSLDQGLQFLIQYYNGEERAKGNILERFSAQQFPDLHSELNLSSLELGDSALYFCASSVGGARGTEAFFGQGTRLTVV.

This chain links TRBV7-2 with TRBJ2-5, with 8 nucleotides matching TRBD2. The germline CDR1 and CDR2 sequences are SGHTA and FQGNSA. V lost 3 bases to trimming and J lost 4 bases; unmatched junction nucleotides: 7. The CDR3 is made up of 15 amino acids. Here the CDR3 reads CASSLPGTSRETQYF. The CDR3 DNA reads TGTGCCAGCAGCTTGCCCGGGACTAGTCGAGAGACCCAGTACTTC.

The rearrangement joins TRBV20-1 to TRBJ2-1, with 9 bases lining up with TRBD1. V trimming: 3 bases; J trimming: 8 bases; junction bases outside the gene matches: 11. The V gene's germline CDR1 is DFQATT and CDR2 SNEGSKA (reference sequence). The length of the CDR3 is 15 residues. CDR3 nucleotide sequence: TGCAGTGCTAGTCCGGGACAGGGCTTTCGGCATGAGCAGTTCTTC. Translated: CSASPGQGFRHEQFF.

The rearrangement links TRBV10-3 to TRBJ2-3; 9 positions agree with TRBD1. The CDR3 loop spans 15 amino acids. Per the germline V gene, CDR1 is ENHRY and CDR2 is SYGVKD. V gave up 6 bases and J gave up 0 bases; unmatched junction bases: 4. CDR3 sequence reads: CAIRGQGTSTDTQYF. CDR3 coding DNA: TGTGCCATCAGGGGACAGGGAACTAGCACAGATACGCAGTATTTT.

This chain uses TRBV6-5 with TRBJ1-6, with 7 nucleotides matching TRBD1. After removal of 0 bases from V and 7 bases from J, the junction contained 6 bases not matched to a gene. In germline, CDR1 is MNHEY, CDR2 SVGAGI. The CDR3 runs 16 residues. The CDR3, as DNA: TGTGCCAGCAGTTACTCATTACAGGGGTCGAATTCACCCCTCCACTTT. Translated: CASSYSLQGSNSPLHF.

This clone was seen a handful of times. This chain joins TRBV2 and TRBJ1-1, with D possibly TRBD1 on 6 matching bases. The CDR3 loop spans 14 amino acids. The ends were cut back, 7 bases at V and 0 bases at J, with 12 bases in the middle. Germline-derived CDR1 and CDR2 are SNHLY and FYNNEI. CDR3 sequence: CASILTGLNTEAFF. CDR3 DNA sequence: TGTGCCAGCATCCTGACAGGACTGAACACTGAAGCTTTCTTT.

V and J are TRBV3-1 (or the pseudogene TRBV3-2) and TRBJ1-2; D is ambiguous. From germline, CDR1 is LGHDT and CDR2 YNNKEL (reference sequence). The V end lost 4 bases, the J end lost 4 bases, and 10 bases lay between the germline ends. There are 13 residues in the CDR3. The CDR3, as DNA: TGTGCCAGCAGCCCCCGGGAGGGCTATGGCTACACCTTC. Its translation is CASSPREGYGYTF.

The chain has TRBV7-9 and TRBJ2-7; D is unresolved. Trimming cost V 4 bases and J 2 bases, with 3 bases left between them. CDR3 size: 11 residues. The V gene's germline CDR1 is SEHNR and CDR2 FQNEAQ (reference sequence). As DNA, the CDR3 is TGTGCCAGCAGCTCCACCTACGAGCAGTACTTC. Translating gives CASSSTYEQYF.

This chain links TRBV12-3 or TRBV12-4 with TRBJ1-2; TRBD1 might be the D (6 bases). Trimming cost V 2 bases and J 2 bases, with 6 bases left between them. The CDR3 covers 13 residues. CDR3: CASSLRGNYGYTF. The CDR3 DNA sequence: TGTGCCAGCAGTTTAAGGGGGAACTATGGCTACACCTTC.